This entry lists 12 T cell receptor beta chains sequenced from one sample in a study of blood T cells in healthy people across ages. The second PCR ran about 6 to 12 cycles with a sample-barcoded 5' primer and J-beta primers. Using its own MiXCR run on the 5' RACE reads, TCRdb lists one record per CDR3 protein. The sample shows roughly 1,800,000 distinct CDR3 sequences, about 49% of them seen only once. The material sequenced was blood. Receptors originate from a woman aged 40 to 50 in good health.

This clonotype was seen only a few times. V and J are TRBV5-8 and TRBJ2-1, with D perhaps matching TRBD2 (6 bases). Germline CDR1 reads SGHTS; CDR2 reads YDEGEE. The CDR3 sequence is 12 residues long. Trimming left V 4 bases short and J 10 bases short, with 12 bases between. DNA for the CDR3: TGTGCCAGCAGCCAGTGGGCGGGGGAGCAGTTCTTC. This sequence encodes CASSQWAGEQFF. The entire variable domain, with the rest obtained from reference TRBV5-8 and TRBJ2-1, is as follows: EAGVTQSPTHLIKTRGQQATLRCSPISGHTSVYWYQQALGLGLQFLLWYDEGEERNRGNFPPRFSGRQFPNYSSELNVNALELEDSALYLCASSQWAGEQFFGPGTRLTVL.

This chain connects TRBV3-1 to TRBJ2-1, with D possibly matching TRBD1 (6 bases). Germline assignment: CDR1 LGHDT and CDR2 YNNKEL (reference sequence). The CDR3 runs 11 residues. Trimming took off 8 bases at V and 7 bases at J, with 9 bases between the two ends. The CDR3 sequence: CASVGQNEQFF. The CDR3 bases are TGTGCCAGCGTTGGACAGAATGAGCAGTTCTTC.

The chain has TRBV29-1 and TRBJ2-1, with a possible D match to TRBD1 (6 bases). This CDR3 spans 15 amino acids. V shed 0 bases and J shed 9 bases, with 18 bases lying between them. From germline, CDR1 is SQVTM and CDR2 ANQGSEA. Written as DNA, the CDR3 is TGCAGCGTTGAAGAAGGGGCGGCCCCCAGGGGTGAGCAGTTCTTC. It specifies CSVEEGAAPRGEQFF.

This clonotype has just a few counts. The chain has TRBV20-1 and TRBJ1-2; D perhaps matches TRBD1 (6 bases). The CDR3 has 14 residues. The V gene's germline CDR1 is DFQATT and CDR2 SNEGSKA (reference sequence). The V end was cut by 2 bases, the J end by 4 bases, with 14 bases between. The CDR3 DNA reads as TGCAGTGCTAGAAGAGGGAGGACAGTCTATGGCTACACCTTC. Protein product: CSARRGRTVYGYTF.

J is TRBJ2-3 and V is TRBV23-1; D not resolved. TRBV23-1 is treated as an ORF (open reading frame) with a function not yet certain. Trimming stripped 2 bases from V and 0 bases from J, with 12 bases between. CDR3 length equals 16 residues. The CDR3 is CASSQPPKGSTDTQYF. The CDR3 bases are TGCGCCAGCAGTCAACCCCCTAAGGGAAGCACAGATACGCAGTATTTT.

This clonotype was detected ten times or more. The CDR3 DNA sequence: TGTGCCAGCAGCCCCGGGGGGGGTCATTACAATGAGCAGTTCTTC. This translates into CASSPGGGHYNEQFF. This rearrangement joins TRBV4-2 to TRBJ2-1; TRBD2 aligns across 8 bases. The CDR3 runs to 15 residues. J lost 4 bases, V lost 4 bases, and 6 bases had no gene match. Germline V gives CDR1 LGHNA, CDR2 YNFKEQ.

This chain joins TRBV5-1 and TRBJ2-3, with 13 bases matching TRBD2. This CDR3 contains 18 residues. The junction had 8 bases not matched to a gene; V was cut back by 4 bases and J by 0 bases. The germline CDR1 and CDR2 sequences are SGHRS and YFSETQ. CDR3 nucleotides: TGCGCCAGCAGCCCCGCGGGACTAGCGGGGAGGAGCACAGATACGCAGTATTTT. It translates to CASSPAGLAGRSTDTQYF.

A word on this clonotype: One junction end does not reproduce the germline sequence, and a read error may be involved. The gene calls are TRBV29-1 and TRBJ2-7; 9 nucleotides line up with TRBD1. Germline CDR1 and CDR2: SQVTM and ANQGSEA. The CDR3 totals 14 residues. The CDR3 sequence is CSVHPGQGRYGQYF. CDR3 DNA: TGCAGCGTCCACCCGGGACAGGGTCGTTACGGGCAGTACTTC.

This clonotype has more than one count but fewer than ten. The V gene is TRBV7-9, the J gene TRBJ2-7; D remains unclear. Germline CDR1 reads SEHNR; CDR2 reads FQNEAQ (reference sequence). The CDR3 is 16 amino acids. Deletions cut 5 bases from V and 2 bases from J, with 19 bases between. The CDR3 here is CASSTPNGFGAYEQYF. Written as DNA, the CDR3 is TGTGCCAGCAGCACGCCTAATGGTTTCGGCGCCTACGAGCAGTACTTC. Together with reference TRBV7-9 and TRBJ2-7, the CDR3 gives the full variable domain: DTGVSQNPRHKITKRGQNVTFRCDPISEHNRLYWYRQTLGQGPEFLTYFQNEAQLEKSRLLSDRFSAERPKGSFSTLEIQRTEQGDSAMYLCASSTPNGFGAYEQYFGPGTRLTVT.

This clonotype was seen more than once but under ten times. The V call is TRBV12-3 or TRBV12-4, the J call TRBJ2-6; no clear D gene. This CDR3 is 15 amino acids long. The V end was cut by 7 bases, the J end by 0 bases, with 10 bases between. The DNA for the CDR3 is TGTGCCAGCACCGAACACCGCTCTGGGGCCAACGTCCTGACTTTC. This codes for CASTEHRSGANVLTF.

This chain uses TRBV13 with TRBJ2-3, with 7 positions matching TRBD2. The CDR3 length is 15 residues. V lost 5 bases and J lost 2; bases outside the gene matches: 7. The V gene's germline CDR1 is PRHDT and CDR2 FYEKMQ (reference sequence). The CDR3 coding sequence is TGTGCCAGCAGCCCAGGACTAGTTTCCACAGATACGCAGTATTTT. It encodes CASSPGLVSTDTQYF. Filled out from reference TRBV13 and TRBJ2-3, the complete variable domain reads AAGVIQSPRHLIKEKRETATLKCYPIPRHDTVYWYQQGPGQDPQFLISFYEKMQSDKGSIPDRFSAQQFSDYHSELNMSSLELGDSALYFCASSPGLVSTDTQYFGPGTRLTVL.

V is TRBV29-1 and J is TRBJ2-7, with 8 bases aligning to TRBD2. Trimming removed 5 bases from V and 0 bases from J; junction bases left unmatched: 0. CDR3 size: 12 residues. CDR1 and CDR2 (germline): SQVTM, ANQGSEA. In nucleotides, the CDR3 is TGCAGCGTTCTAGCGGGCTCCTACGAGCAGTACTTC. It yields the protein CSVLAGSYEQYF.